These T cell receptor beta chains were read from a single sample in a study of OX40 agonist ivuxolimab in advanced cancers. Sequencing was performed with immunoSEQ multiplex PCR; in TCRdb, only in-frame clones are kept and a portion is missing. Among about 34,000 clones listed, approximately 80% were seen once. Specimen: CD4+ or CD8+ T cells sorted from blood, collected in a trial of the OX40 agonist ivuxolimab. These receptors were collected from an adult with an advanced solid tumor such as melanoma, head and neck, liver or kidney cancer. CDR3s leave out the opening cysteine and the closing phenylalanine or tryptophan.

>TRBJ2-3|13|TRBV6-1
ASSGGQGIRDTQY
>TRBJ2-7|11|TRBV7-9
ASSSARGPEQY
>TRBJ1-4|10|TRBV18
ASSLLGEKLF
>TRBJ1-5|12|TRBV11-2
ASSLEGLGQPQH
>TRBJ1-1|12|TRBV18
ASSPLPGDTEAF
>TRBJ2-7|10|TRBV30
AWSGGGVQQY
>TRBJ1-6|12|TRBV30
AWRRDISRSPLH
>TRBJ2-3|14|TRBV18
ASSPPAGGIADTQY
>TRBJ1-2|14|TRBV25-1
ASSGETGGVGYGYT
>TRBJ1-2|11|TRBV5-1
ASSVDRADGYT
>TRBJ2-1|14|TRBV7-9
ASSNRGPRSYNEQF
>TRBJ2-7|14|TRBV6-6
ASTPFGATGTYEQY
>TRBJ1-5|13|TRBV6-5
ASRPSGAGNQPQH
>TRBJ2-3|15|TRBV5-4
ASSTKTSGGNTDTQY
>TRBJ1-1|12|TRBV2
ASKTGEMNTEAF
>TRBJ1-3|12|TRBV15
ATRIQGTGNTIY
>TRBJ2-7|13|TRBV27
ASSSGQGSLYEQY
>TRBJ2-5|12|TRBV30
AWSVGGGQETQY
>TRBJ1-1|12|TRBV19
ASSIADRGSEAF
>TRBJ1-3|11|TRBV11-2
ASSPSSGNTIY
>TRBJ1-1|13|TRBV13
ASSSLTVMNTEAF
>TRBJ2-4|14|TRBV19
ASSYSDGLAKNIQY
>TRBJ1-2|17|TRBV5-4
ASSLDIGSGQGLNYGYT
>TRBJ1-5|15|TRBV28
ASSPRGRGFSNQPQH
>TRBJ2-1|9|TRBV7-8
ASSLINEQF
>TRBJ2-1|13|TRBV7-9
ASSLAGAINNEQF
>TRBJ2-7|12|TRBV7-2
ASSVGTRDYEQY
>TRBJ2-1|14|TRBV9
ASSVGRARTNNEQF
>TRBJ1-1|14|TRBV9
ASSVEVNGRGTEAF
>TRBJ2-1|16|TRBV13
ASSTLAGALLDYNEQF
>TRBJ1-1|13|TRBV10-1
ASSDGDDLNTEAF
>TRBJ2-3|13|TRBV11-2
ASSLRQGRTDTQY
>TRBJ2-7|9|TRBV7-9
ASSPEYEQY
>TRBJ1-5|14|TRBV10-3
AIRDPDRGPGQPQH
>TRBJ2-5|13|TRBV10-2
ASSDQGAGQETQY
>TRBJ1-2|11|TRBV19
ASSITPRDGYT
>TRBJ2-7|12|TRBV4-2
ASSQDGTGYEQY
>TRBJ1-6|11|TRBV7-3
ASSLSTVPPLH
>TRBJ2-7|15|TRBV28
ASSFPVQTGQLGEQY
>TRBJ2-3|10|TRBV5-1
ASSLATDTQY
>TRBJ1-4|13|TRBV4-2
ASSQERTSNEKLF
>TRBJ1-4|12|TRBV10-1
ASSEGIGNEKLF
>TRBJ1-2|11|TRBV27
ASSLGGLGGYT
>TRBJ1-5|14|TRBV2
ASRIRTWDSNQPQH
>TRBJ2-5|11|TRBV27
ASSFPGEETQY
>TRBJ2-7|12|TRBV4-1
ASSRGQGGYEQY
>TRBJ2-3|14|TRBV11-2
ASSQTGTQITDTQY
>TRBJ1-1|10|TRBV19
ASSQGYTEAF
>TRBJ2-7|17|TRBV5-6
ASSLAWGRAKTHSYEQY
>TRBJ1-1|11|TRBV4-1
ASSHTGQTEAF
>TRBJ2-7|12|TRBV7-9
ASSSRDGPYEQY
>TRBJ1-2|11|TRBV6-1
ASIEDRDYGYT
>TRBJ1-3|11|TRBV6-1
ASPQSSGNTIY
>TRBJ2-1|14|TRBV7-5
ASSSPGTGEDNEQF
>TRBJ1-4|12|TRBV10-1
ASSPRGKDEKLF